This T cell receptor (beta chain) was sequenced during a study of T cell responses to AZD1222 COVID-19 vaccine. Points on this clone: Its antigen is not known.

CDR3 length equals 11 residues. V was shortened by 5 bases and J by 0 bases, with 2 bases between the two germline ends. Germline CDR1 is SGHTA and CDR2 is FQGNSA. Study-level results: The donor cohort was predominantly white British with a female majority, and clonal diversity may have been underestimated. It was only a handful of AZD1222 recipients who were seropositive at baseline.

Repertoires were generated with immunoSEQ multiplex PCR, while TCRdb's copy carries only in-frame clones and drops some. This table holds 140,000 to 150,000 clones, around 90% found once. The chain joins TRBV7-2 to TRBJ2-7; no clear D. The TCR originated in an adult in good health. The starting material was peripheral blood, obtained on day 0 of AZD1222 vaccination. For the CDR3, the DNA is TGTGCCAGCAGCCCCTCCTACGAGCAGTACTTC. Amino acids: CASSPSYEQYF. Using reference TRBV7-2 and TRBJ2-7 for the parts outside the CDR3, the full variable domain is GAGVSQSPSNKVTEKGKDVELRCDPISGHTALYWYRQSLGQGLEFLIYFQGNSAPDKSGLPSDRFSAERTGGSVSTLTIQRTQQEDSAVYLCASSPSYEQYFGPGTRLTVT.